This T cell receptor (beta chain) was observed in a study of blood T cells in healthy people across ages. Whole-study context: Template switching picked up about one barcoded beta molecule for each two T cells. Study-wide results and limits: Per million T cells, the diversity of TCR beta decreased roughly linearly as age advanced. Strong correlation existed between TCR beta diversity and naive T cell percentage.

For the second PCR, which ran for about 7 to 11 cycles, a sample-barcoded 5' primer and a J-beta primer mix were used. TCRdb reprocessed the 5' RACE reads with MiXCR, giving one entry per CDR3 protein. The table includes more than 650,000 distinct CDR3 sequences, 53% detected once. Total RNA amounts of at least 5 micrograms were extracted per sample. Of note for this clonotype: What it recognizes is unknown.

CDR1 is KGHDR, CDR2 SFDVKD, per germline. The CDR3 is made up of 13 amino acids. Between the trimmed V and J ends, which lost 9 bases and 2 bases, there was a span of 12 bases. The sequencing sample was made of blood. This TCR came from a man older than 75 in good health. The chain is built from TRBV24-1 and TRBJ1-1; D not certain. CDR3 amino acids: CATGLGRNTEAFF. The CDR3 DNA is TGTGCCACCGGTCTGGGTCGAAACACTGAAGCTTTCTTT.